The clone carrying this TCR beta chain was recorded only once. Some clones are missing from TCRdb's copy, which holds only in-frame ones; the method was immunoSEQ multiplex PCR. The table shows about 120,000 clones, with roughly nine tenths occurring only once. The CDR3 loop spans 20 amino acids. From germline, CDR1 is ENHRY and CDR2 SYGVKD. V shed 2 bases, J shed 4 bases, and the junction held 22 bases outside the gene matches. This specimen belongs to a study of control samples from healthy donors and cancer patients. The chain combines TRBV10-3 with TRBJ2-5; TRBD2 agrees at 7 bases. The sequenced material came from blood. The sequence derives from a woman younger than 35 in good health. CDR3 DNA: TGTGCCATCAGTGAGCCCAATTCCCGGGAGGAGCGAAAGGGAGGAGAGACCCAGTACTTC. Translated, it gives CAISEPNSREERKGGETQYF.